This entry features one T cell receptor (beta chain) sequence. The antigen is undetermined. This record belongs to a study of long-term antiretroviral therapy in people with HIV. Treatment for all HIV-infected participants took place in the United States. The V and J ends lost 7 bases and 2 bases, in that order; junction bases with no gene match: 5. CDR3 size: 13 residues. CDR1 and CDR2 (germline): SQVTM, ANQGSEA. General study results and limits: Dominating the repertoire at all time points were the clones that expanded before ART. Blood obtained between the mid-2000s and the late 2010s may reflect older ART regimens. HIV repertoires spanned tighter CDR3 length ranges than controls did.

It was version v3.0 of the immunoSEQ assay that was run at survey level. Sequencing was performed with immunoSEQ multiplex PCR; in TCRdb, only in-frame clones are kept and a portion is missing. Of under 20,000 clones detected, 60% to 85% appear once; the ten largest clones hold more than 10%. The rearrangement links TRBV29-1 to TRBJ1-2; 9 bases fit TRBD1. The sequenced sample was unsorted PBMCs, obtained 2.3 years after starting antiretroviral therapy. This clonotype was obtained from a woman in her forties with HIV. The CDR3 reads CSARDRENYGYTF. In DNA, the CDR3 is TGCAGCGCTCGGGACAGGGAAAACTATGGCTACACCTTC.